Presented here are 24 T cell receptor beta chains from one specimen sequenced in a study of CXCR3-negative and CXCR3-positive naive CD8 T cells. Via 5' RACE with UMI labels, TRB cDNA libraries were prepared. TCRdb re-called the 5' RACE reads; every CDR3 protein appears as one record, without DNA. The sample data list about 150,000 distinct CDR3 sequences. Study results and limitations: Hydrophobicity was higher for TRB CDR3s found in CXCR3-positive naive cells than in CXCR3-negative naive cells.

No antigen has been assigned to these receptors. Sequenced input: naive CXCR3+ CD8+ T cells from blood. Stated subset: CD45RO-CCR7+CD27+CD95- naive CD8+ T cells expressing CXCR3 (TNR3+). These receptors were collected from a human donor in good health. Some clones in this sample may be carry-over from other donors' samples.

The V and J genes are TRBV14 and TRBJ2-1; TCRdb's D call, TRBD1, is unchecked because there is no DNA. CDR1 SGHDN and CDR2 FVKESK come from the germline V gene. The CDR3 covers 16 residues. CDR3 amino acids: CASSRYREGPHNEQFF.

The chain recombines TRBV23-1 with TRBJ2-7. TRBV23-1 counts as an open reading frame of uncertain function. CDR3 length: 15 amino acids. The CDR3 spells CASTRPRGWVREQYF.

This chain connects TRBV2 to TRBJ1-3; TCRdb names TRBD1, which stays unverified in the absence of DNA. The CDR3 is 13 amino acids. Germline CDR1 and CDR2: SNHLY and FYNNEI. CDR3 sequence: CASEGGVGNTIYF. The variable domain in full, with the rest retrieved from reference TRBV2 and TRBJ1-3, is EPEVTQTPSHQVTQMGQEVILRCVPISNHLYFYWYRQILGQKVEFLVSFYNNEISEKSEIFDDQFSVERPDGSNFTLKIRSTKLEDSAMYFCASEGGVGNTIYFGEGSWLTVV.

The rearrangement links TRBV6-6 to TRBJ1-5; checking the TCRdb D call of TRBD1 is not possible without DNA. The CDR3 consists of 14 residues. Per the germline V gene, CDR1 is MNHNY and CDR2 is SVGAGI (reference sequence). The chain's CDR3 is CASSYSDRGQPQHF.

The chain combines TRBV7-9 with TRBJ2-7. Germline V gives CDR1 SEHNR, CDR2 FQNEAQ (reference sequence). This CDR3 has 11 residues. CDR3 region: CASSGEYEQYF.

This chain links TRBV6-1 with TRBJ1-1; TCRdb gives TRBD1 as the D gene, but with no DNA this cannot be confirmed. The CDR3 loop spans 14 amino acids. Germline CDR1 MNHNS, CDR2 SASEGT. CDR3 region: CASSEAGGNTEAFF.

V and J are TRBV28 and TRBJ1-1; TCRdb indicates TRBD1, and absent DNA this call remains unverified. The CDR3 has 14 residues. Germline V CDR1 and CDR2: MDHEN, SYDVKM. The CDR3 protein is CASRGTYMNTEAFF.

The chain recombines TRBV15 with TRBJ1-2; absent DNA, TCRdb's TRBD1 call cannot be checked. Germline V gene data show CDR1 as LNHNV and CDR2 as YYDKDF (reference sequence). The CDR3 covers 16 residues. CDR3 residues: CATSRHWIPDRDGYTF.

CDR3 amino acids: CASSQVQGNYGYTF. The chain combines TRBV14 with TRBJ1-2. The CDR3 consists of 14 residues. Germline V lookup: CDR1 SGHDN, CDR2 FVKESK.

The gene calls are TRBV15 and TRBJ2-1; checking the TCRdb D call of TRBD1 is not possible without DNA. CDR3 length equals 16 residues. Germline loops: CDR1 LNHNV, CDR2 YYDKDF (reference sequence). The CDR3 loop reads CATRDGGSGAGNEQFF.

The chain couples TRBV12-3 or TRBV12-4 to TRBJ2-1; TCRdb lists TRBD2, though no DNA is available to test this call. The CDR3 has 14 residues. CDR3 sequence reads: CASSLGEGYNEQFF.

The rearrangement uses TRBV9 and TRBJ2-5; no DNA is available, so the TRBD1 call from TCRdb remains unchecked. In germline, CDR1 is SGDLS, CDR2 YYNGEE. The CDR3 extends over 13 amino acids. The CDR3 loop reads CASSAQGWETQYF.

The CDR3: CASSTGSSYNSPLHF. The genes are TRBV28 and TRBJ1-6. CDR1 and CDR2 from the germline V gene are MDHEN and SYDVKM. The CDR3 runs 15 residues. Full variable domain (remainder filled in from reference TRBV28 and TRBJ1-6): DVKVTQSSRYLVKRTGEKVFLECVQDMDHENMFWYRQDPGLGLRLIYFSYDVKMKEKGDIPEGYSVSREKKERFSLILESASTNQTSMYLCASSTGSSYNSPLHFGNGTRLTVT.

The chain recombines TRBV20-1 with TRBJ2-5. Germline values: CDR1 DFQATT, CDR2 SNEGSKA (reference sequence). There are 13 residues in the CDR3. The CDR3: CSARDSAEETQYF.

This chain uses TRBV6-2 or TRBV6-3 with TRBJ2-1. The germline CDR1 and CDR2 sequences are MNHEY and SVGEGT. The CDR3 length is 15 residues. The CDR3 region is CASSYSRSSYNEQFF.

The J gene is TRBJ2-3, the V gene TRBV6-5; no DNA is available, so the TRBD1 call from TCRdb remains unchecked. This CDR3 has 15 amino acids. Looked up from germline, CDR1 is MNHEY and CDR2 is SVGAGI. This CDR3 is CASSQGQGFGDTQYF.

The chain uses TRBV29-1 and TRBJ1-1. Germline V gene data show CDR1 as SQVTM and CDR2 as ANQGSEA. The CDR3 runs 14 residues. CDR3 sequence reads: CSVESDRDYTEAFF.

The chain has TRBV5-6 and TRBJ1-1. The CDR3 sequence is 12 residues long. The germline gives CDR1 SGHDT, CDR2 YYEEEE. This chain's CDR3 is CASSLGYTEAFF.

The chain links TRBV9 to TRBJ2-4; TCRdb names TRBD1, which stays unverified in the absence of DNA. The germline CDR1 and CDR2 sequences are SGDLS and YYNGEE. The CDR3 length is 15 residues. The CDR3 sequence: CASSEGGNGARDQYF.

This sequence joins TRBV5-5 and TRBJ2-1; the TRBD2 assignment by TCRdb is unverifiable without DNA. Germline assignment: CDR1 SGHKS and CDR2 YYEKEE (reference sequence). This CDR3 is 18 amino acids long. The CDR3 region is CASSLETSGSFRYNEQFF. Supplemented by reference TRBV5-5 and TRBJ2-1, the full variable domain reads DAGVTQSPTHLIKTRGQQVTLRCSPISGHKSVSWYQQVLGQGPQFIFQYYEKEERGRGNFPDRFSARQFPNYSSELNVNALLLGDSALYLCASSLETSGSFRYNEQFFGPGTRLTVL.

This chain joins TRBV6-2 or TRBV6-3 and TRBJ2-5; there is no DNA to check the TCRdb D call of TRBD1. Germline V gene lookup returns CDR1 MNHEY and CDR2 SVGEGT. This CDR3 has 16 residues. The CDR3 loop reads CASSYLARTGQETQYF.

This chain joins TRBV5-5 and TRBJ1-6. CDR1 is SGHKS, CDR2 YYEKEE, per germline (reference sequence). The CDR3 has 13 residues. The CDR3 region is CASSLPYNSPLHF.

The chain combines TRBV4-2 with TRBJ2-2; TCRdb returns TRBD1, unconfirmable since there is no DNA. From germline, CDR1 is LGHNA and CDR2 YNFKEQ. The CDR3 has 17 residues. CDR3 residues: CASSQGAPGGTTGELFF.

V gene TRBV28 combines with J gene TRBJ2-3; TCRdb lists TRBD2, though no DNA is available to test this call. CDR3 length: 16 residues. The germline V gene has CDR1 MDHEN and CDR2 SYDVKM. The CDR3 reads CASSSVSGISTDTQYF. The variable domain in full, with the rest retrieved from reference TRBV28 and TRBJ2-3, is DVKVTQSSRYLVKRTGEKVFLECVQDMDHENMFWYRQDPGLGLRLIYFSYDVKMKEKGDIPEGYSVSREKKERFSLILESASTNQTSMYLCASSSVSGISTDTQYFGPGTRLTVL.